Below are 8 T cell receptor beta chains sequenced from a single sample in a study of OX40 agonist ivuxolimab in advanced cancers. Here immunoSEQ multiplex PCR was the method, and the copy in TCRdb shows in-frame clones only, minus some. The data contain tens of thousands of clones, 75% to 90% of them singletons. The sequences come from CD4+ or CD8+ T cells sorted from blood, collected in a trial of the OX40 agonist ivuxolimab. These receptors all stem from an adult with an advanced solid tumor such as melanoma, head and neck, liver or kidney cancer.

With respect to this clone: The DNA is left out, because the CDR3 cannot be placed on it with certainty; the CDR3 is given as TCRdb lists it. The chain carries TRBV28 and TRBJ1-2; the D segment call TRBD1 is taken from the table without a DNA check. 14 amino acids form the CDR3, both terminal residues included. CDR1 MDHEN and CDR2 SYDVKM come from the germline V gene. CDR3 region: CASSTSTGVDGYTF.

CDR3 DNA sequence: TGCGCCAGCAGCCCAGGGACAGGCGGCTACACCTTC. Protein: CASSPGTGGYTF. The V and J genes are TRBV4-3 and TRBJ1-2; 8 bases line up with TRBD1. CDR3 length: 12 residues. Germline loops: CDR1 LGHNA, CDR2 YSLEER. Unmatched junction bases numbered 3, after V lost 4 bases and J lost 8 bases.

This chain uses TRBV27 with TRBJ1-6; D unclear. This CDR3 region has 17 residues. Germline lookup yields CDR1 MNHEY and CDR2 SMNVEV (reference sequence). Trimming left V 4 bases short and J 4 bases short, with 17 bases between. The CDR3 loop reads CASSSSLFAGYNSPLHF. The CDR3 nucleotides read TGTGCCAGCAGTTCGTCCCTATTCGCAGGTTATAATTCACCCCTCCACTTT.

This rearrangement joins TRBV19 to TRBJ1-6; D possibly corresponds to TRBD1 (5 bases). The CDR3 is 16 amino acids. The V gene's germline CDR1 is LNHDA and CDR2 SQIVND (reference sequence). Trimming shortened V by 6 bases and J by 8 bases, and 20 bases separated the two germline ends. The CDR3 nucleotides are TGTGCCAGTAGCCTCTGGGAAGGGGCTTCGGATTCACCCCTCCACTTT. The encoded protein is CASSLWEGASDSPLHF. Filled out from reference TRBV19 and TRBJ1-6, the complete variable domain reads DGGITQSPKYLFRKEGQNVTLSCEQNLNHDAMYWYRQDPGQGLRLIYYSQIVNDFQKGDIAEGYSVSREKKESFPLTVTSAQKNPTAFYLCASSLWEGASDSPLHFGNGTRLTVT.

The chain uses TRBV4-2 and TRBJ1-5; 11 bases fit TRBD1. Losses at the gene ends were 0 bases for V and 7 bases for J; bases not matched to a gene: 5. The CDR3 is 16 amino acids. Germline CDR1 is LGHNA and CDR2 is YNFKEQ. CDR3 residues: CASSQDEGQGVQPQHF. The CDR3, as DNA: TGTGCCAGCAGCCAAGATGAGGGACAGGGGGTCCAGCCCCAGCATTTT.

This chain connects TRBV11-2 to TRBJ1-6; D perhaps matches TRBD1 (5 bases). This CDR3 region has 13 residues. V was cut by 5 bases and J by 7 bases, with 9 bases left in between. Germline-derived CDR1 and CDR2 are SGHAT and FQNNGV. The CDR3 region is CASSTQGNSPLHF. The CDR3 DNA reads as TGTGCCAGCAGCACCCAGGGAAATTCACCCCTCCACTTT.

Written as DNA, the CDR3 is TGTGCCAGCAGTTTAGGTCACCCCGGGGAGCTGTTTTTT. Translating it yields CASSLGHPGELFF. The chain is built from TRBV27 and TRBJ2-2; D gene uncertain. The V end lost 2 bases, the J end lost 6 bases, and 7 bases lay between the germline ends. CDR3 length: 13 residues. Per germline, CDR1 MNHEY and CDR2 SMNVEV (reference sequence).

The chain links TRBV6-5 to TRBJ2-5; a possible D gene is TRBD1 (5 bases). Germline V gives CDR1 MNHEY, CDR2 SVGAGI. V gave up 4 bases and J gave up 3 bases, with 9 bases separating them. The CDR3 has 13 residues. This CDR3 is CASSFLGEETQYF. CDR3 bases: TGTGCCAGCAGTTTCTTAGGGGAAGAGACCCAGTACTTC.